Below are 3 T cell receptor beta chains sequenced from a single sample in a study of shared clonotypes between healthy human individuals. Data came from immunoSEQ multiplex PCR; TCRdb stores just in-frame clones and leaves some out. The repertoire holds 2,500,000 or so clones, with just over 90% as singletons. Sample: naive CD4+ T cells sorted from blood. The subset: CD45RA+ positively selected. The receptors shown here come from a man younger than 35 in good health.

This sequence joins TRBV30 and TRBJ1-5; D possibly corresponds to TRBD1 (5 bases). CDR3 size: 15 residues. V lost 5 bases, J lost 2 bases, and 16 bases lay in between. CDR1 and CDR2 (germline): GTSNPN, SVGIG (reference sequence). In DNA form, the CDR3 reads TGTGCCTGGGGTCCTGGGGGGGGAGGCAATCAGCCCCAGCATTTT. Amino acid sequence: CAWGPGGGGNQPQHF.

The CDR3 nucleotides are TGTGCCAGTGGGTCGAACACCGGGGAGCTGTTTTTT. The encoded protein is CASGSNTGELFF. The rearrangement uses TRBV6-4 and TRBJ2-2, with unresolved D. Germline V CDR1 and CDR2: MRHNA, SNTAGT. V was cut by 9 bases and J by 0 bases, with 5 bases left in between. The CDR3 contains 12 residues.

The chain has TRBV2 and TRBJ2-7; D is unclear. CDR3 length: 13 residues. The V gene's germline CDR1 is SNHLY and CDR2 FYNNEI. V lost 7 bases, J lost 2 bases, and 12 bases lay in between. CDR3 nucleotide sequence: TGTGCCAGCACATGGACCCGAGCCTACGAGCAGTACTTC. Amino acid sequence: CASTWTRAYEQYF.